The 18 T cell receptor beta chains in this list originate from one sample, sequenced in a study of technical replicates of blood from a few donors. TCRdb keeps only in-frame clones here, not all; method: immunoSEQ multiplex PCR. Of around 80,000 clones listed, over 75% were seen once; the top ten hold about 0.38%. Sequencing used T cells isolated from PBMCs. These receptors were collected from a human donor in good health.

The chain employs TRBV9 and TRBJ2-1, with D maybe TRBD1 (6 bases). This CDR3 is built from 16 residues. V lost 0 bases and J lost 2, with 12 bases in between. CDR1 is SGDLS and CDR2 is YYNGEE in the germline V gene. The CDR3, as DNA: TGTGCCAGCAGCGTAGAGGTAACAGGGACCTACAATGAGCAGTTCTTC. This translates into CASSVEVTGTYNEQFF.

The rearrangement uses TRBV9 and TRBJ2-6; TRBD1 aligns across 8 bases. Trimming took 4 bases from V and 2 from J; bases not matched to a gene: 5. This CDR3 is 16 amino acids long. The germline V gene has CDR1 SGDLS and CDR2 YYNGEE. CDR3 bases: TGTGCCAGCAGCTCCCCGACAGGGGCTGGGGCCAACGTCCTGACTTTC. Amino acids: CASSSPTGAGANVLTF.

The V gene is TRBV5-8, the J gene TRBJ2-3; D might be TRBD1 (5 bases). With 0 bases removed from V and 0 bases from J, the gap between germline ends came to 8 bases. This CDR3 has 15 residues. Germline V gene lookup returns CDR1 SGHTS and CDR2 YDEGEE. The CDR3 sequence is CASSLGGLSTDTQYF. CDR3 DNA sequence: TGTGCCAGCAGCTTGGGGGGCCTTAGCACAGATACGCAGTATTTT.

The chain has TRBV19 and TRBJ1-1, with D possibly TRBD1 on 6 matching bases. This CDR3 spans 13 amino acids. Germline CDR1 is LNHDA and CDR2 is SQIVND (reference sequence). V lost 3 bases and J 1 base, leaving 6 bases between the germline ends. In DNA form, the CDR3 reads TGTGCCAGTAGTATGACAGGGAACACTGAAGCTTTCTTT. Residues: CASSMTGNTEAFF.

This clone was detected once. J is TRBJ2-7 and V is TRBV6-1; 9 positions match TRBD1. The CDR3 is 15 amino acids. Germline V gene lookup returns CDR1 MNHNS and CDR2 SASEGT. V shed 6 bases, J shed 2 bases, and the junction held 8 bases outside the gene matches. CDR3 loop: CASRWDREIPYEQYF. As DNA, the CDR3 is TGTGCCAGCAGATGGGACAGGGAGATCCCCTACGAGCAGTACTTC.

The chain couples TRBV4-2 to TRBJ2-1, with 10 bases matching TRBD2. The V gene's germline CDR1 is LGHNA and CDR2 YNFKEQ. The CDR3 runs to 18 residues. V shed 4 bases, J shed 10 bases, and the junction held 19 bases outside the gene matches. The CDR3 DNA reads TGTGCCAGCAGCCGGAGCAAGGACCGGCTAGCGGGAGCAGAAGAGCAGTTCTTC. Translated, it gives CASSRSKDRLAGAEEQFF.

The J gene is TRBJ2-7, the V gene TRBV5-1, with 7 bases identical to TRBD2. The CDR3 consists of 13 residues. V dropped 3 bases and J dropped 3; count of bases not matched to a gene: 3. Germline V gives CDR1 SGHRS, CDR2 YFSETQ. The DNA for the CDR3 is TGCGCCAGCAGCTCTAGCGGAGGCTACGAGCAGTACTTC. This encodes CASSSSGGYEQYF.

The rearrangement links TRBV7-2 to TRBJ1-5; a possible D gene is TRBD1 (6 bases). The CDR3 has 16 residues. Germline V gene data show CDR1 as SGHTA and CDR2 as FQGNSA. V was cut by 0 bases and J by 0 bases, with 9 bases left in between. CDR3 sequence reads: CASSLAGGNSNQPQHF. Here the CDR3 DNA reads TGTGCCAGCAGCTTAGCAGGGGGAAATAGCAATCAGCCCCAGCATTTT.

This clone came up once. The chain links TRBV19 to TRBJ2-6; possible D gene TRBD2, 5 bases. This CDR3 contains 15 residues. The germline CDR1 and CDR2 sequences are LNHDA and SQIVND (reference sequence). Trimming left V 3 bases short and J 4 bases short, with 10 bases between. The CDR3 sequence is CASSIARAGANVLTF. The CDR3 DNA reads TGTGCCAGTAGTATTGCGAGGGCCGGGGCCAACGTCCTGACTTTC. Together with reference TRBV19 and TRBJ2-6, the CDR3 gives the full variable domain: DGGITQSPKYLFRKEGQNVTLSCEQNLNHDAMYWYRQDPGQGLRLIYYSQIVNDFQKGDIAEGYSVSREKKESFPLTVTSAQKNPTAFYLCASSIARAGANVLTFGAGSRLTVL.

Here the CDR3 reads CASSHHVASASEQYF. DNA of the CDR3: TGTGCCAGCAGCCATCACGTGGCTAGCGCCTCCGAGCAGTACTTC. V usage is TRBV4-2 and J usage is TRBJ2-7; weak D call: TRBD2 (6 bases). Germline loops: CDR1 LGHNA, CDR2 YNFKEQ. V shed 3 bases and J shed 6 bases, with 18 bases lying between them. This CDR3 is 15 amino acids long.

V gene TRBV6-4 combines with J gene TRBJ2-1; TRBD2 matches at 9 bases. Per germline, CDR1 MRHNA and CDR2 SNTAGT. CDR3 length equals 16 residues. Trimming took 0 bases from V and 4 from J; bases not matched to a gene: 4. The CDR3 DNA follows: TGTGCCAGCAGTGACTCGAGGCTAGCGGGGTACAATGAGCAGTTCTTC. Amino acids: CASSDSRLAGYNEQFF.

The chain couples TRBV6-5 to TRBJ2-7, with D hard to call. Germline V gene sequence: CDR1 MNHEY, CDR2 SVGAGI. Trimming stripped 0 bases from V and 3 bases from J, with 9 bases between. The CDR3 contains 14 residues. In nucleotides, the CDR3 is TGTGCCAGCAGTTACTCGGGCAGTAACTACGAGCAGTACTTC. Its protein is CASSYSGSNYEQYF.

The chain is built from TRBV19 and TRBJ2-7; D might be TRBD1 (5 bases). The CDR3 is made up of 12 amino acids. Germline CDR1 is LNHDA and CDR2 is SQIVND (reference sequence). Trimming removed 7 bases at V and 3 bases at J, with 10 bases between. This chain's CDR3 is CASTDSYYEQYF. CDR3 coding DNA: TGTGCCAGTACTGACAGCTACTACGAGCAGTACTTC.

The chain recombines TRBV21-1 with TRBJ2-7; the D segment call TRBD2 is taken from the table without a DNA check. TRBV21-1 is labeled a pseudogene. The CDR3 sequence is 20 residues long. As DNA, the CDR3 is TGTGCCAGCAGCAAAGCGCTTTGCTGCTGGATCCTAGCGGGAGTCTACGAGCAGTACTTC. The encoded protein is CASSKALCCWILAGVYEQYF.

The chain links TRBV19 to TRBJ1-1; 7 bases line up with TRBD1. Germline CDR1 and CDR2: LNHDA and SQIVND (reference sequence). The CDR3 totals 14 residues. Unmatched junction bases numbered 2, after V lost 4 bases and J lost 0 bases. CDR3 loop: CASSKTGMNTEAFF. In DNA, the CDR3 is TGTGCCAGTAGTAAGACAGGGATGAACACTGAAGCTTTCTTT.

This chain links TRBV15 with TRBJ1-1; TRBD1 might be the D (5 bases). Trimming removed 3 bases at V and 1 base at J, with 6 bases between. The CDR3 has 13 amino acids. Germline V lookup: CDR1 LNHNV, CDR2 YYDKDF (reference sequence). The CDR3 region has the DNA TGTGCCACCAGCAGTACAGGGAACACTGAAGCTTTCTTT. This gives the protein CATSSTGNTEAFF.

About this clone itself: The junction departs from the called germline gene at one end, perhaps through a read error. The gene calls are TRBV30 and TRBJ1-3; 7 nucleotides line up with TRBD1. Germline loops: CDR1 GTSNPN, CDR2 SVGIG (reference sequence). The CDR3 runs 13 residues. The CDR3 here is CAWSGDRPGQTDF. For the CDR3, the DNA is TGTGCCTGGAGTGGCGACCGTCCGGGACAGACGGATTTT.

The CDR3 DNA reads TGTGCCAGCAGCCTCGCCGGCGGGAGCAATCAGCCCCAGCATTTT. This sequence encodes CASSLAGGSNQPQHF. The chain recombines TRBV7-2 with TRBJ1-5; no reliable D call. This CDR3 comprises 15 residues. Germline V CDR1 and CDR2: SGHTA, FQGNSA. V lost 5 bases and J lost 1, with 12 bases in between. Full variable domain (missing parts from reference TRBV7-2 and TRBJ1-5): GAGVSQSPSNKVTEKGKDVELRCDPISGHTALYWYRQSLGQGLEFLIYFQGNSAPDKSGLPSDRFSAERTGGSVSTLTIQRTQQEDSAVYLCASSLAGGSNQPQHFGDGTRLSIL.